This T cell receptor (beta chain) was captured by sequencing in a study of T cell responses to AZD1222 COVID-19 vaccine. CDR1 is SGHNT and CDR2 is YENEEA in the germline V gene. Unmatched junction bases numbered 14, after V lost 0 bases and J lost 9 bases. This CDR3 comprises 17 residues. Study-level findings and limits: Donor demographics were predominantly white British with a female majority; clonal diversity may be underestimated.

To note about this clone: Its antigen is undetermined.

Assay: immunoSEQ multiplex PCR; the TCRdb copy retains only in-frame clones and omits some. The data show about 140,000 clones, 93% seen once. The source is an adult in good health. The rearrangement uses TRBV11-3 and TRBJ2-1; 7 nucleotides align to TRBD2. The sequenced sample was peripheral blood, obtained on day 0 of AZD1222 vaccination. The CDR3 loop reads CASSLDRGGGPRGEQFF. The CDR3 DNA reads as TGTGCCAGCAGCTTAGATCGTGGGGGAGGGCCTCGCGGTGAGCAGTTCTTC. The complete variable domain, with remaining parts taken from reference TRBV11-3 and TRBJ2-1, reads EAGVVQSPRYKIIEKKQPVAFWCNPISGHNTLYWYLQNLGQGPELLIRYENEEAVDDSQLPKDRFSAERLKGVDSTLKIQPAELGDSAVYLCASSLDRGGGPRGEQFFGPGTRLTVL.